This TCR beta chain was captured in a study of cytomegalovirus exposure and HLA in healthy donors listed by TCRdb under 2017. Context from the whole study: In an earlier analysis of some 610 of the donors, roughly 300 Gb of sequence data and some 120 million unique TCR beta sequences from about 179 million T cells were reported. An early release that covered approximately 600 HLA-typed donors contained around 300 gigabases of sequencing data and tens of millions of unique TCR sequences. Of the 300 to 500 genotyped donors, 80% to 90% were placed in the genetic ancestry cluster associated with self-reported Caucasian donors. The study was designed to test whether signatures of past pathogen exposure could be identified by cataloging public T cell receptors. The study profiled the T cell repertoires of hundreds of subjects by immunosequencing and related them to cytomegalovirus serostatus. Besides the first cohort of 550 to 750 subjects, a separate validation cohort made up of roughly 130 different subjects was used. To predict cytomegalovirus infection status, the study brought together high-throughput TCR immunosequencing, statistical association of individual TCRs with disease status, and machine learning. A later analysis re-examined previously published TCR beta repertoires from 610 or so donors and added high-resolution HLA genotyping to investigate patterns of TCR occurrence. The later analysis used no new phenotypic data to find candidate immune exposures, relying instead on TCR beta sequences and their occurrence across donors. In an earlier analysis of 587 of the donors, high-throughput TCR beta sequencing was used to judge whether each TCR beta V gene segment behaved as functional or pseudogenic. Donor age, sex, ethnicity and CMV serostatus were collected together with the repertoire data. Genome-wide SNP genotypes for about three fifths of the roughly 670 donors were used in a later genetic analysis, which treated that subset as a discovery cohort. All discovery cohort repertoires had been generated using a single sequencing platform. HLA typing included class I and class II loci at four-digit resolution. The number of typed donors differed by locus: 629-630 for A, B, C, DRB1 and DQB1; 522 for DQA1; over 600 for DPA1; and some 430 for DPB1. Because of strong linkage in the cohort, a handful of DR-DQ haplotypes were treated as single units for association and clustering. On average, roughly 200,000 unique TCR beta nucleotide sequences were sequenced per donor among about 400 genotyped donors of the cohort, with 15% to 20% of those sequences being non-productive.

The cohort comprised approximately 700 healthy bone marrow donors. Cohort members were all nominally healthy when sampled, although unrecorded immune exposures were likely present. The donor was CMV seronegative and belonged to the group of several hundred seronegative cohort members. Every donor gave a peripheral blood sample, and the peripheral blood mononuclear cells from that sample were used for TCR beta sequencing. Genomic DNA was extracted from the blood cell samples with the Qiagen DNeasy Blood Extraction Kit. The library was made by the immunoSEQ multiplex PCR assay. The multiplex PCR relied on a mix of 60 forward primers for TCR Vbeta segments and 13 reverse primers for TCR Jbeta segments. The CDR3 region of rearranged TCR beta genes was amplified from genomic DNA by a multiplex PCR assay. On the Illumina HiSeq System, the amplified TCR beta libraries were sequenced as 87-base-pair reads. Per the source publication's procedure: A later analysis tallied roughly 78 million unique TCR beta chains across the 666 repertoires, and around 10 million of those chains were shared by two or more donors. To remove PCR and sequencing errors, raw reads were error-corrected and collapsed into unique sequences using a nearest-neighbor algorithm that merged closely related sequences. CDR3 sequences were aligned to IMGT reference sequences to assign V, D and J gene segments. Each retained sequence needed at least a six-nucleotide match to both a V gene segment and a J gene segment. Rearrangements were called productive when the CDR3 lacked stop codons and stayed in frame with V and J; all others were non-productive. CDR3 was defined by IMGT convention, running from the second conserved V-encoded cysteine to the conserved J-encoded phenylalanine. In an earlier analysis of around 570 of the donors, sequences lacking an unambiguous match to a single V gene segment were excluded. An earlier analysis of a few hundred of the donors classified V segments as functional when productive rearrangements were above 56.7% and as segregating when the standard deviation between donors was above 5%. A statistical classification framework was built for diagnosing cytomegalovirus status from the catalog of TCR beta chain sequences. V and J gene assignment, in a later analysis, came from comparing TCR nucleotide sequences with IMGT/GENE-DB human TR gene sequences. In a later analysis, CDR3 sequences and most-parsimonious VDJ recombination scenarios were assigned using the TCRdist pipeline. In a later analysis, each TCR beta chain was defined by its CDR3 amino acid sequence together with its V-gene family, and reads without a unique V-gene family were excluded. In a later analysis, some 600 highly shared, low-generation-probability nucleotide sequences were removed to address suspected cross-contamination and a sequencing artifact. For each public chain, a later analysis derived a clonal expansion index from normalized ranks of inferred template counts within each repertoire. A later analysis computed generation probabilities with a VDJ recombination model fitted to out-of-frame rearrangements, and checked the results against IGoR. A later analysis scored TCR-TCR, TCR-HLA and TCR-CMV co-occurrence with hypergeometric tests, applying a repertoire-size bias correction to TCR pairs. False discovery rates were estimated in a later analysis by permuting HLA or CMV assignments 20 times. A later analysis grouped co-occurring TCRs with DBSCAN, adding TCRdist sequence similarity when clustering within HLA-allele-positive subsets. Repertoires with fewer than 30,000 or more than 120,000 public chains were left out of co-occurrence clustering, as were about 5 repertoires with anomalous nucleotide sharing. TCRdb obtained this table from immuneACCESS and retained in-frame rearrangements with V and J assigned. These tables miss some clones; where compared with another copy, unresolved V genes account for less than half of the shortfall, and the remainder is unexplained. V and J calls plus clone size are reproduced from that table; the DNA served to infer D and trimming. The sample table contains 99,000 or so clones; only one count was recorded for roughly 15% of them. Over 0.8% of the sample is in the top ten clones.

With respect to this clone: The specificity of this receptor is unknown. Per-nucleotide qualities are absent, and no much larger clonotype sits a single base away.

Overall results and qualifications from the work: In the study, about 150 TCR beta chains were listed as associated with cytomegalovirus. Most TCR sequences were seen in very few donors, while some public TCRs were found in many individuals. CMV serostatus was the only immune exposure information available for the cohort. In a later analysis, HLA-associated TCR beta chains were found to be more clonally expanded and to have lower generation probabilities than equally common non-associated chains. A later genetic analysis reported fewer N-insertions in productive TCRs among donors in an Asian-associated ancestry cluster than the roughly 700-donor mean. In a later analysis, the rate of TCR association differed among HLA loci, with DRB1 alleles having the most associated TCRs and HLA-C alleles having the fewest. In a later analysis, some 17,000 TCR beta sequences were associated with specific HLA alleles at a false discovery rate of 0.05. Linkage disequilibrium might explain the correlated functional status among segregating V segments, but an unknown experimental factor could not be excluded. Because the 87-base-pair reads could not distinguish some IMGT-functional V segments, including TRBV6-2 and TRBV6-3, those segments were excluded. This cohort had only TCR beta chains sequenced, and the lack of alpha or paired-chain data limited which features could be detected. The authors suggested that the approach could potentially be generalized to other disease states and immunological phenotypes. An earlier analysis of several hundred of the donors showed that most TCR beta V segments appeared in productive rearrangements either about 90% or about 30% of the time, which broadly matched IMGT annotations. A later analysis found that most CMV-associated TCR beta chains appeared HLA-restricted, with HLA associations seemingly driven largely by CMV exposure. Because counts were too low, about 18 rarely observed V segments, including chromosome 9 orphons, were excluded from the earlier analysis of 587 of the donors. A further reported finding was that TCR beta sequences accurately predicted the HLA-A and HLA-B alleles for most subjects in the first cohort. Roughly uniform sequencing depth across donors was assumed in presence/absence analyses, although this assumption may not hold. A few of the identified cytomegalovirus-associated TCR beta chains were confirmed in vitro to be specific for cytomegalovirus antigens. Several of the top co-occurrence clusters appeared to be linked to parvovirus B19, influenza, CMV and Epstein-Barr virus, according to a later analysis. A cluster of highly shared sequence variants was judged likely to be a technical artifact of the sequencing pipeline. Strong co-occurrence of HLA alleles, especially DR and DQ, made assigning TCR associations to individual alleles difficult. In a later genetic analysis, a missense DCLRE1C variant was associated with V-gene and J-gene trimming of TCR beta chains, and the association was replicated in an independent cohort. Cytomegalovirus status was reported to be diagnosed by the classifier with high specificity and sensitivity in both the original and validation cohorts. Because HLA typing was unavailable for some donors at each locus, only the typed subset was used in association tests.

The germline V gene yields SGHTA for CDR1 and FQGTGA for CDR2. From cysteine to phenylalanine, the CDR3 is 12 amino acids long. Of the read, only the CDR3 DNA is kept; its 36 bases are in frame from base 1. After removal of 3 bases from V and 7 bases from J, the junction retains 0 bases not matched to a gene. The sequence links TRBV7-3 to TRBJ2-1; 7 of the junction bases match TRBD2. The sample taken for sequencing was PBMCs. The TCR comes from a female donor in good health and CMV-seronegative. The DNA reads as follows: TGTGCCAGCAGCTTCGGGAGGAATGAGCAGTTCTTC. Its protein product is CASSFGRNEQFF.